Below, one TCR beta chain is given with its context. Its specificity is unknown. This sample is drawn from a study of shared clonotypes between healthy human individuals. Study-level information: Sampling drew on donors who were a couple of women and a few men aged 18 to 49.

The V gene's germline CDR1 is MDHEN and CDR2 SYDVKM. V trimming: 6 bases; J trimming: 2 bases; junction bases outside the gene matches: 4. The length of the CDR3 is 15 residues. Study-level findings and limits: The authors sampled blood alone, and tissue repertoires likely differ. When naive CD4 clonotypes were compared across a handful of donors, about 4.8% were shared.

TCRdb's copy holds only in-frame clones and misses some; the assay was immunoSEQ multiplex PCR. The sample lists roughly 2.2 million clones, about 90% seen once, with 0.3% to 0.4% in the top ten. The chain employs TRBV28 and TRBJ2-3, with TRBD2 identical over 11 bases. The clonotype was recovered from a man aged 18 to 30 in good health. Some clones in this sample may be carry-over from other donors' samples. The sample consisted of naive CD4+ T cells from PBMCs. Subset of the sample: CD45RA+ positively selected. In DNA, the CDR3 is TGTGCCAGCAGCCTAGCGGGAGGATACACAGATACGCAGTATTTT. This encodes CASSLAGGYTDTQYF.